This entry lists 29 T cell receptor beta chains sequenced from one sample in a study of blood T cell repertoires in COVID-19. Assay: immunoSEQ multiplex PCR; the TCRdb copy retains only in-frame clones and omits some. The sample includes about 80,000 clones, just over 85% of them seen just once. Sequencing was done on a sample of peripheral blood. These receptors all come from a woman aged 80 or older with acute or convalescent COVID-19.

The chain has TRBV30 and TRBJ1-1; tentatively, D is TRBD1 (5 bases). Germline V lookup: CDR1 GTSNPN, CDR2 SVGIG (reference sequence). The CDR3 sequence is 16 residues long. V lost 0 bases to trimming and J lost 0 bases, with 14 bases between them. The CDR3 sequence is CAWSVGGGGLNTEAFF. As DNA, the CDR3 is TGTGCCTGGAGTGTAGGTGGGGGGGGTCTGAACACTGAAGCTTTCTTT. Using reference TRBV30 and TRBJ1-1 for the parts outside the CDR3, the full variable domain is SQTIHQWPATLVQPVGSPLSLECTVEGTSNPNLYWYRQAAGRGLQLLFYSVGIGQISSEVPQNLSASRPQDRQFILSSKKLLLSDSGFYLCAWSVGGGGLNTEAFFGQGTRLTVV.

The CDR3 reads CASSPRTGQNTGELFF. Written as DNA, the CDR3 is TGTGCCAGCTCACCCCGGACAGGACAGAACACCGGGGAGCTGTTTTTT. The chain recombines TRBV18 with TRBJ2-2; 7 bases are shared with TRBD1. The junction had 5 bases not matched to a gene; V was cut back by 3 bases and J by 1 base. There are 16 residues in the CDR3. Germline V gene data show CDR1 as KGHSH and CDR2 as LQKENI.

This chain links TRBV10-3 with TRBJ2-1; D gene unclear. Trimming shortened V by 3 bases and J by 4 bases, and 10 bases separated the two germline ends. Germline V CDR1 and CDR2: ENHRY, SYGVKD. There are 14 residues in the CDR3. CDR3 coding DNA: TGTGCCATCAGTGATAGCAGATCTTACAATGAGCAGTTCTTC. It specifies CAISDSRSYNEQFF.

This clone was recorded only once. J is TRBJ1-1 and V is TRBV15, with TRBD1 as a possible D gene (5 bases). Germline V lookup: CDR1 LNHNV, CDR2 YYDKDF (reference sequence). V dropped 3 bases and J dropped 4 bases, with 9 bases sitting between them. This CDR3 spans 13 amino acids. The CDR3: CATSRVGGTEAFF. In DNA form, the CDR3 reads TGTGCCACCAGCAGGGTGGGGGGCACTGAAGCTTTCTTT.

This sequence joins TRBV6-5 and TRBJ2-7; 7 positions match TRBD2. The CDR3 contains 13 residues. In germline, CDR1 is MNHEY, CDR2 SVGAGI. Germline trimming cut 4 bases from V and 4 bases from J; bases unmatched to any gene: 4. The DNA for the CDR3 is TGTGCCAGCAGTTGGGGGGGGGAATACGAGCAGTACTTC. Its translation: CASSWGGEYEQYF.

The chain combines TRBV19 with TRBJ1-6; perhaps TRBD1 as D (6 bases). The CDR3 contains 14 residues. The germline CDR1 and CDR2 sequences are LNHDA and SQIVND (reference sequence). V gave up 3 bases and J gave up 7 bases, with 10 bases separating them. The CDR3: CASSIRGGNSPLHF. In DNA form, the CDR3 reads TGTGCCAGTAGTATCAGGGGAGGGAATTCACCCCTCCACTTT.

V usage is TRBV3-1 (or the pseudogene TRBV3-2) and J usage is TRBJ2-7, with D maybe TRBD2 (6 bases). Germline CDR1 is LGHDT and CDR2 is YNNKEL (reference sequence). The CDR3 extends over 13 amino acids. Trimming cost V 0 bases and J 6 bases, with 9 bases left between them. The CDR3 bases are TGTGCCAGCAGCCAAGATGCGGGGCGCGAGCAGTACTTC. Protein: CASSQDAGREQYF.

This clone was seen just once. V is TRBV7-3 and J is TRBJ2-1, with 9 bases lining up with TRBD2. Germline V gene sequence: CDR1 SGHTA, CDR2 FQGTGA. V lost 6 bases, J lost 5 bases, and 8 bases stayed unmatched. The CDR3 extends over 15 amino acids. The CDR3 coding sequence is TGTGCCAGCAGTTTGCAGCGGGGGGACCACAATGAGCAGTTCTTC. Translated, it gives CASSLQRGDHNEQFF.

This sequence joins TRBV29-1 and TRBJ1-2; D is possibly TRBD1 (5 bases). Germline V gene data show CDR1 as SQVTM and CDR2 as ANQGSEA. V was pared by 7 bases and J by 6 bases, with 15 bases between. This CDR3 contains 12 residues. This CDR3 reads CSARQSRDGYTF. In nucleotides, the CDR3 is TGCAGCGCCCGACAGTCCCGAGATGGCTACACCTTC.

The V call is TRBV6-5, the J call TRBJ2-7; no firm D call. The CDR3 is 15 amino acids. Germline V lookup: CDR1 MNHEY, CDR2 SVGAGI. V was pared by 2 bases and J by 6 bases, with 17 bases between. CDR3 sequence: CASSYGEGLTFEQYF. CDR3 nucleotide sequence: TGTGCCAGCAGTTACGGAGAAGGCTTGACTTTCGAGCAGTACTTC.

V usage is TRBV2 and J usage is TRBJ2-7; D is perhaps TRBD2 (5 bases). Germline CDR1 is SNHLY and CDR2 is FYNNEI. The CDR3 runs 14 residues. V lost 1 base and J 0 bases, leaving 7 bases between the germline ends. CDR3 residues: CASSEGRGSYEQYF. CDR3 nucleotide sequence: TGTGCCAGCAGTGAAGGACGGGGCTCCTACGAGCAGTACTTC.

The chain couples TRBV19 to TRBJ1-6; no firm D call. Trimming pared 3 bases from V and 10 bases from J, leaving 7 bases between. CDR3 length: 12 residues. The V gene's germline CDR1 is LNHDA and CDR2 SQIVND (reference sequence). CDR3 residues: CASSIPGSPLHF. As DNA, the CDR3 is TGTGCCAGTAGTATTCCGGGGTCACCCCTCCACTTT.

The count of this clone is one. The chain is built from TRBV11-2 and TRBJ1-1; weak D call: TRBD1 (6 bases). The CDR3 covers 14 residues. The V and J ends lost 5 bases and 1 base respectively, with 11 bases between them. The germline gives CDR1 SGHAT, CDR2 FQNNGV. CDR3 bases: TGTGCCAGCAGCACAGACAGGCAGAACACTGAAGCTTTCTTT. This encodes CASSTDRQNTEAFF.

This clone was counted once. The J gene is TRBJ2-1, the V gene TRBV19, with D unclear. The CDR3 is 14 amino acids. Trimming shortened V by 6 bases and J by 2 bases, and 11 bases separated the two germline ends. CDR1 and CDR2 from the germline V gene are LNHDA and SQIVND (reference sequence). CDR3 region: CASRMTPPYNEQFF. In nucleotides, the CDR3 is TGTGCCAGTAGAATGACACCTCCCTACAATGAGCAGTTCTTC.

CDR3 in DNA: TGTGCCAGTAGTAGGAGCCGGAAGGGGACTGAAGCTTTCTTT. Amino acids: CASSRSRKGTEAFF. The chain has TRBV19 and TRBJ1-1, with a weak D call TRBD1 (5 bases). CDR3 length equals 14 residues. Germline assignment: CDR1 LNHDA and CDR2 SQIVND (reference sequence). Trimming removed 4 bases from V and 5 bases from J, with 14 bases in between.

The chain uses TRBV18 and TRBJ1-4; TRBD1 is a possible D gene (6 bases). Germline V lookup: CDR1 KGHSH, CDR2 LQKENI. Trimming left V 2 bases short and J 1 base short, with 8 bases between. There are 15 residues in the CDR3. The CDR3 region has the DNA TGTGCCAGCTCACCAGGGACACAAACTAATGAAAAACTGTTTTTT. Translated: CASSPGTQTNEKLFF.

The V and J genes are TRBV5-8 and TRBJ1-2; TRBD1 might be the D (5 bases). This CDR3 spans 14 amino acids. The V and J ends lost 1 base and 3 bases respectively, with 10 bases between them. Germline V gene sequence: CDR1 SGHTS, CDR2 YDEGEE. CDR3 DNA sequence: TGTGCCAGCAGCTTGTCCAGGGCGGACTATGGCTACACCTTC. As protein: CASSLSRADYGYTF.

This chain joins TRBV27 and TRBJ2-3, with 12 bases fitting TRBD2. From germline, CDR1 is MNHEY and CDR2 SMNVEV (reference sequence). The CDR3 loop spans 16 amino acids. Unmatched junction bases numbered 6, after V lost 3 bases and J lost 5 bases. CDR3 sequence: CASSLGRLAGEDTQYF. Here the CDR3 DNA reads TGTGCCAGCAGTTTGGGGAGACTAGCGGGAGAAGATACGCAGTATTTT.

V usage is TRBV3-1 (or the pseudogene TRBV3-2) and J usage is TRBJ1-1; no clear D. CDR3 length equals 15 residues. V lost 4 bases to trimming and J lost 1 base, with 13 bases between them. Per the germline V gene, CDR1 is LGHDT and CDR2 is YNNKEL (reference sequence). CDR3 sequence (DNA): TGTGCCAGCAGCCGTATAGTTCCTGGGAACACTGAAGCTTTCTTT. Its protein product is CASSRIVPGNTEAFF.

V usage is TRBV12-5 and J usage is TRBJ2-1; a possible D gene is TRBD1 (5 bases). The CDR3 spans 17 residues. Trimming shortened V by 7 bases and J by 0 bases, and 19 bases separated the two germline ends. The germline CDR1 and CDR2 sequences are LGHNT and FRNRAP. This chain's CDR3 is CASAVKGARSSYNEQFF. The CDR3 DNA reads TGTGCTAGTGCCGTAAAAGGGGCTAGGAGCTCCTACAATGAGCAGTTCTTC.

V is TRBV29-1 and J is TRBJ2-1, with D perhaps TRBD2 (6 bases). The CDR3 totals 13 residues. The V end lost 7 bases, the J end lost 4 bases, and 14 bases lay between the germline ends. From germline, CDR1 is SQVTM and CDR2 ANQGSEA. The CDR3 sequence is CSGSRDSYNEQFF. The CDR3 nucleotides read TGCAGCGGGAGCCGGGACTCTTACAATGAGCAGTTCTTC.

The rearrangement joins TRBV4-2 to TRBJ1-6, with 7 bases fitting TRBD1. Looked up from germline, CDR1 is LGHNA and CDR2 is YNFKEQ. The CDR3 is made up of 15 amino acids. V gave up 6 bases and J gave up 5 bases; unmatched junction bases: 7. The CDR3 is CASRLSGQDNSPLHF. CDR3 in DNA: TGTGCCAGCAGACTTTCCGGACAGGATAATTCACCCCTCCACTTT.

V and J are TRBV7-8 and TRBJ2-2, with 10 bases aligning to TRBD1. CDR1 is SGHVS, CDR2 FQNEAQ, per germline. V dropped 5 bases and J dropped 1; count of bases not matched to a gene: 4. The CDR3 is 16 residues long. The chain's CDR3 is CASSEGQGRNTGELFF. CDR3 nucleotides: TGTGCCAGCAGCGAGGGACAGGGGAGGAACACCGGGGAGCTGTTTTTT.

The CDR3 coding sequence is TGTGCCAGTAGTATAGTAGGGTACACTAGCGGGAGGGTATGGAATGAGCAGTTCTTC. Amino acid sequence: CASSIVGYTSGRVWNEQFF. The rearrangement uses TRBV19 and TRBJ2-1, with 13 bases fitting TRBD2. Germline V CDR1 and CDR2: LNHDA, SQIVND (reference sequence). The CDR3 totals 19 residues. Unmatched junction bases numbered 13, after V lost 1 base and J lost 7 bases.

V usage is TRBV12-3 or TRBV12-4 and J usage is TRBJ1-5, with D maybe TRBD1 (5 bases). The CDR3 is 12 amino acids. Trimming shortened V by 8 bases and J by 5 bases, and 10 bases separated the two germline ends. This chain's CDR3 is CASQGPDQPQHF. The CDR3 DNA sequence: TGTGCCAGCCAGGGCCCCGATCAGCCCCAGCATTTT.

The CDR3 sequence is CASSGTVYGYTF. DNA of the CDR3: TGTGCCAGCAGTGGGACAGTCTATGGCTACACCTTC. The rearrangement joins TRBV2 to TRBJ1-2; perhaps TRBD1 as D (6 bases). The CDR3 is made up of 12 amino acids. Germline lookup yields CDR1 SNHLY and CDR2 FYNNEI. With 4 bases removed from V and 4 bases from J, the gap between germline ends came to 7 bases. Complete variable domain (other parts from reference TRBV2 and TRBJ1-2): EPEVTQTPSHQVTQMGQEVILRCVPISNHLYFYWYRQILGQKVEFLVSFYNNEISEKSEIFDDQFSVERPDGSNFTLKIRSTKLEDSAMYFCASSGTVYGYTFGSGTRLTVV.

J is TRBJ1-1 and V is TRBV5-4, with D tentatively TRBD1 (5 bases). The CDR3 has 16 residues. The germline V gene has CDR1 SGHNT and CDR2 YYREEE (reference sequence). V shed 4 bases and J shed 1 base, with 17 bases lying between them. CDR3 in DNA: TGTGCCAGCAGCACACAGGAACCCGGGGGGAACACTGAAGCTTTCTTT. It codes for CASSTQEPGGNTEAFF.

The chain recombines TRBV27 with TRBJ2-4; 14 bases are a match to TRBD2. The CDR3 spans 18 residues. V lost 6 bases, J lost 0 bases, and 7 bases stayed unmatched. CDR1 and CDR2 (germline): MNHEY, SMNVEV (reference sequence). The CDR3 coding sequence is TGTGCCAGCAGGGAGACTAGCGGGAGGGCGATAGCCAAAAACATTCAGTACTTC. Protein product: CASRETSGRAIAKNIQYF.

This chain joins TRBV2 and TRBJ1-2; 8 nucleotides match TRBD1. The germline gives CDR1 SNHLY, CDR2 FYNNEI. With V trimmed by 4 bases and J by 4 bases, 8 bases remained unmatched. This CDR3 region has 15 residues. In nucleotides, the CDR3 is TGTGCCAGCAGTGGAGAAGGGACAGGTGCCTATGGCTACACCTTC. Its protein is CASSGEGTGAYGYTF. The variable domain in full, completed from reference TRBV2 and TRBJ1-2, reads EPEVTQTPSHQVTQMGQEVILRCVPISNHLYFYWYRQILGQKVEFLVSFYNNEISEKSEIFDDQFSVERPDGSNFTLKIRSTKLEDSAMYFCASSGEGTGAYGYTFGSGTRLTVV.